This TCR beta chain was observed in a study of patients and donors after allogeneic stem cell transplantation. The CDR3 loop spans 14 amino acids. Trimming took off 4 bases at V and 5 bases at J, with 12 bases between the two ends. Germline V gives CDR1 SGHRS, CDR2 YFSETQ. Each CDR3 protein is one row after TCRdb ran MiXCR on the RT-PCR reads. The table includes approximately 430,000 distinct CDR3 sequences, 16% detected once. Source material: blood, either unsorted or a sorted T cell fraction (not recorded which). The chain employs TRBV5-1 and TRBJ1-4, with D possibly TRBD1 on 5 matching bases. This clonotype was sampled from a human donor who was either an allogeneic HSCT recipient or a stem cell or donor lymphocyte infusion donor (not recorded which). It is not recorded whose cells these are; they may come from a transplant donor. The CDR3 reads CASSLRDSNEKLFF. For the CDR3, the DNA is TGCGCCAGCAGCCTCAGGGATTCCAATGAAAAACTGTTTTTT.